The 22 T cell receptor beta chains below come from one sample, sequenced in a study of beta chain features in type 1 diabetes. General study findings and limits: TCRB CDR3s were moderately but significantly shorter in Type 1 diabetes patients in all four CD4+ subsets.

For these TCRs, the target antigens are not known. The sequenced template was cDNA made from the entire isolated RNA. Repertoires were generated with immunoSEQ multiplex PCR, while TCRdb's copy carries only in-frame clones and drops some. The profile shows 680,000 or so clones, 13% of them singletons. Sequencing was performed on naive CD4+ T cells from blood. Receptors originate from a man between 18 and 35 years old with type 1 diabetes.

This clone was recorded a few times. The CDR3 nucleotides are TGTGCCAGCGGGACTGGGGCAGATACGCAGTATTTT. Its protein product is CASGTGADTQYF. This chain links TRBV6-5 with TRBJ2-3; D possibly corresponds to TRBD2 (6 bases). The germline V gene encodes CDR1 MNHEY and CDR2 SVGAGI. This CDR3 is built from 12 residues. V was clipped by 8 bases and J by 4 bases, with 10 bases between them.

This chain connects TRBV5-1 to TRBJ2-5; D is possibly TRBD1 (6 bases). CDR1 and CDR2 (germline): SGHRS, YFSETQ. The CDR3 has 14 amino acids. Deletions cut 4 bases from V and 2 bases from J, with 12 bases between. CDR3 protein: CASSGRRGQETQYF. In DNA, the CDR3 is TGCGCCAGCAGCGGAAGAAGGGGGCAAGAGACCCAGTACTTC.

This clone was recorded a few times. The J gene is TRBJ2-3, the V gene TRBV15; D is ambiguous. The CDR3 has 15 residues. The germline V gene has CDR1 LNHNV and CDR2 YYDKDF (reference sequence). Trimming removed 6 bases from V and 5 bases from J, with 18 bases in between. Written as DNA, the CDR3 is TGTGCCACCAGTTTAGGGCAGATCTGGGGAGATACGCAGTATTTT. Its protein product is CATSLGQIWGDTQYF.

The chain links TRBV5-1 to TRBJ2-1, with D uncertain. This CDR3 is 14 amino acids long. Looked up from germline, CDR1 is SGHRS and CDR2 is YFSETQ. The germline V and J ends were trimmed by 6 bases and 0 bases, with 10 bases remaining between them. The chain's CDR3 is CASTLGSSYNEQFF. For the CDR3, the DNA is TGCGCCAGCACCCTCGGAAGCTCCTACAATGAGCAGTTCTTC.

This clone came up once. The chain employs TRBV5-4 and TRBJ1-5; 9 nucleotides agree with TRBD1. V lost 0 bases and J lost 0; bases outside the gene matches: 7. This CDR3 contains 18 residues. From germline, CDR1 is SGHNT and CDR2 YYREEE (reference sequence). The CDR3 nucleotides are TGTGCCAGCAGCTTGGGAGGGGGACAGGGATTTAGCAATCAGCCCCAGCATTTT. Its protein is CASSLGGGQGFSNQPQHF.

The chain employs TRBV28 and TRBJ2-7; 12 bases align to TRBD2. Germline lookup yields CDR1 MDHEN and CDR2 SYDVKM. Losses at the gene ends were 7 bases for V and 7 bases for J; bases not matched to a gene: 8. This CDR3 is built from 14 residues. DNA for the CDR3: TGTGCCAGCACCGGGACTAGCGGGCGCCCGGAGCAGTACTTC. Protein: CASTGTSGRPEQYF.

The chain couples TRBV5-4 to TRBJ1-4, with D unclear. Germline-derived CDR1 and CDR2 are SGHNT and YYREEE (reference sequence). V was shortened by 0 bases and J by 8 bases, with 11 bases between the two germline ends. This CDR3 region has 14 residues. The CDR3 spells CASSLGLTGEKLFF. The CDR3 DNA reads as TGTGCCAGCAGCTTGGGATTGACCGGGGAAAAACTGTTTTTT.

In its sample, this clone was seen a few times. This chain uses TRBV15 with TRBJ2-3; TRBD2 aligns across 10 bases. CDR3 length equals 18 residues. J gave up 0 bases and V 3 bases, and 9 bases lay outside the gene matches. Germline values: CDR1 LNHNV, CDR2 YYDKDF (reference sequence). CDR3 residues: CATSSGVAGGKSTDTQYF. The CDR3 region has the DNA TGTGCCACCAGCAGTGGGGTAGCGGGGGGAAAAAGCACAGATACGCAGTATTTT. Drawing the rest from reference TRBV15 and TRBJ2-3, the complete variable domain is DAMVIQNPRYQVTQFGKPVTLSCSQTLNHNVMYWYQQKSSQAPKLLFHYYDKDFNNEADTPDNFQSRRPNTSFCFLDIRSPGLGDTAMYLCATSSGVAGGKSTDTQYFGPGTRLTVL.

This clone showed up just a few times. The rearrangement links TRBV10-3 to TRBJ1-4; no definite D call. CDR3 length: 14 amino acids. Germline loops: CDR1 ENHRY, CDR2 SYGVKD. With 0 bases removed from V and 6 bases from J, the gap between germline ends came to 8 bases. The CDR3 DNA reads TGTGCCATCAGTGAGTCGAACGGGGATGAAAAACTGTTTTTT. Amino acid sequence: CAISESNGDEKLFF.

The chain employs TRBV18 and TRBJ2-7; D uncertain. CDR1 and CDR2 (germline): KGHSH, LQKENI. V was cut by 1 base and J by 2 bases, with 9 bases left in between. CDR3 length: 14 residues. The CDR3 bases are TGTGCCAGCTCACCACTAGCAGGCCCCTACGAGCAGTACTTC. Translation gives CASSPLAGPYEQYF.

This clone was seen repeatedly, ten times or more. The chain is built from TRBV28 and TRBJ2-5; no definite D call. The CDR3 loop spans 12 amino acids. From germline, CDR1 is MDHEN and CDR2 SYDVKM. V lost 2 bases to trimming and J lost 3 bases, with 4 bases between them. The CDR3 sequence is CASSLLKETQYF. In nucleotides, the CDR3 is TGTGCCAGCAGTTTACTGAAAGAGACCCAGTACTTC.

This chain uses TRBV5-6 with TRBJ1-2; a weak D match, TRBD1 (5 bases). The CDR3 extends over 14 amino acids. From germline, CDR1 is SGHDT and CDR2 YYEEEE. V was trimmed by 0 bases and J by 5 bases, leaving 11 bases between them. The CDR3 sequence: CASSLVSQEYGYTF. CDR3 sequence (DNA): TGTGCCAGCAGCTTGGTATCACAGGAATATGGCTACACCTTC.

This clone was detected a few times. The chain uses TRBV10-1 and TRBJ1-1; perhaps TRBD1 as D (5 bases). Trimming removed 4 bases from V and 9 bases from J, with 15 bases in between. Germline loops: CDR1 WNHNN, CDR2 SYGVQD (reference sequence). This CDR3 spans 13 amino acids. This chain's CDR3 is CASSVSRVGQAFF. As DNA, the CDR3 is TGCGCCAGCAGTGTATCCAGGGTCGGACAAGCTTTCTTT.

The chain links TRBV30 to TRBJ1-1; D is ambiguous. This CDR3 spans 12 amino acids. Per the germline V gene, CDR1 is GTSNPN and CDR2 is SVGIG (reference sequence). Trimming stripped 6 bases from V and 1 base from J, with 9 bases between. In DNA, the CDR3 is TGTGCCTGCCAGACGGGGAACACTGAAGCTTTCTTT. Protein product: CACQTGNTEAFF.

This clone has just a few counts. The V and J genes are TRBV29-1 and TRBJ1-4, with D perhaps matching TRBD1 (5 bases). V dropped 7 bases and J dropped 5 bases, with 17 bases sitting between them. In germline, CDR1 is SQVTM, CDR2 ANQGSEA. This CDR3 contains 14 residues. The DNA of the CDR3 is TGCAGCGCCCCAGAGGCAGGGAACAATGAAAAACTGTTTTTT. Its protein product is CSAPEAGNNEKLFF.

This clone was seen more than once but under ten times. The chain combines TRBV7-9 with TRBJ2-5; D gene uncertain. The CDR3 has 11 amino acids. V dropped 3 bases and J dropped 4 bases, with 3 bases sitting between them. CDR1 is SEHNR, CDR2 FQNEAQ, per germline (reference sequence). The CDR3 loop is CASSFGETQYF. Here the CDR3 DNA reads TGTGCCAGCAGCTTCGGAGAGACCCAGTACTTC.

This clone was counted once. The rearrangement links TRBV6-5 to TRBJ1-1, with 7 positions matching TRBD1. The CDR3 has 14 amino acids. Germline V gene lookup returns CDR1 MNHEY and CDR2 SVGAGI. J gave up 10 bases and V 5 bases, and 13 bases lay outside the gene matches. The CDR3 spells CASSPGQPGLRAFF. The CDR3 region has the DNA TGTGCCAGCAGTCCGGGACAGCCGGGTTTGAGAGCTTTCTTT.

The chain carries TRBV7-8 and TRBJ1-2; a possible D gene is TRBD1 (5 bases). V lost 4 bases and J lost 2, with 8 bases in between. Germline V gene lookup returns CDR1 SGHVS and CDR2 FQNEAQ. The CDR3 consists of 13 residues. CDR3 sequence reads: CASSSRDNYGYTF. CDR3 nucleotides: TGTGCCAGCAGCTCTCGGGACAACTATGGCTACACCTTC.

The chain combines TRBV6-6 with TRBJ1-4; D is possibly TRBD1 (5 bases). The CDR3 contains 15 residues. V shed 5 bases and J shed 4 bases, with 14 bases lying between them. Per germline, CDR1 MNHNY and CDR2 SVGAGI (reference sequence). CDR3 nucleotide sequence: TGTGCCAGCAGTGCCTCCGGGACGGGTAATGAAAAACTGTTTTTT. It yields the protein CASSASGTGNEKLFF.

The rearrangement links TRBV7-8 to TRBJ2-5; 9 nucleotides match TRBD2. Trimming removed 7 bases from V and 4 bases from J; junction bases left unmatched: 4. Germline V gene data show CDR1 as SGHVS and CDR2 as FQNEAQ. The CDR3 runs 13 residues. The CDR3 is CASKGSGGETQYF. CDR3 nucleotide sequence: TGTGCCAGCAAGGGTAGCGGGGGAGAGACCCAGTACTTC.

This clone showed up just a few times. This sample also contains other DNA sequences that code for the same CDR3. The V gene is TRBV18, the J gene TRBJ2-3; D call uncertain. Trimming cost V 3 bases and J 6 bases, with 7 bases left between them. The V gene's germline CDR1 is KGHSH and CDR2 LQKENI. The CDR3 loop spans 12 amino acids. In DNA form, the CDR3 reads TGTGCCAGCTCACCCACTACGGATACGCAGTATTTT. This codes for CASSPTTDTQYF.

CDR3: CASSLEGLSSYEQYF. The CDR3, as DNA: TGTGCCAGCAGCTTAGAAGGACTATCGTCCTACGAGCAGTACTTC. This chain connects TRBV13 to TRBJ2-7; TRBD2 is a possible D gene (6 bases). V was trimmed by 1 base and J by 1 base, leaving 11 bases between them. Germline CDR1 PRHDT, CDR2 FYEKMQ (reference sequence). The CDR3 is 15 amino acids.